This T cell receptor beta chain is drawn from a study of blood T cell repertoires in COVID-19. Study-wide background: From the United States, Italy and Spain came samples of acute and convalescent COVID-19. Sample material is recorded as cDNA or gDNA derived from T cells, B-cell-depleted T cells, or PBMCs.

Measured with immunoSEQ multiplex PCR; TCRdb has only the in-frame clones, and not every one. This sample yields 180,000 or so clones, of which nearly 90% are seen a single time; around 2.3% belongs to the top ten. CDR1 SQVTM and CDR2 ANQGSEA come from the germline V gene. The CDR3 contains 12 residues. The trim removed 3 bases at V and 14 bases at J, leaving 8 bases unmatched. The participants were between about 18 and 90 years old and came from fewer than 25 US areas. Cohorts were based on clinical histories the participants reported. V and J are TRBV29-1 and TRBJ2-1, with 9 bases aligning to TRBD2. Sequencing was done on a sample of PBMCs or T cells enriched from blood (not recorded which). This clonotype was obtained from a woman in her thirties or forties with acute COVID-19. DNA of the CDR3: TGCAGCGTTGAGGCCAGGGCGGGAGGGAAGTTCTTC. Residues: CSVEARAGGKFF.